This T cell receptor beta chain was captured in a study of beta chain features in type 1 diabetes (dated by TCRdb to the late 2010s). The study in broad terms: Mean age, gender distribution, total cell number and subset yield did not differ between patients and healthy donors. A total of over 90,000,000 sorted cells were examined across all samples, and a strong correlation was observed between cell number per subset and RNA yield. In the study, recently diagnosed type 1 diabetes patients and matched healthy donors were compared on the TCRB repertoires of their sorted circulating CD4+ T cell subsets. Regulatory and stem cell-like memory subsets were isolated from only 8 patients and about eight healthy donors, whereas naive and central memory subsets came from all 30 or so donors. Summary of the overall study and its limitations: PCR may preferentially amplify shorter templates, but because patient and control samples were amplified and corrected together, any resulting skew would affect both groups equally. Fewer insertions and more nucleotide deletions at VDJ recombination sites were observed in patients with type 1 diabetes, implying thymic rearrangement abnormalities. Naive, central memory and regulatory TCRB repertoires appeared to be more alike among patients than among healthy donors. Because cDNA rather than genomic DNA was sequenced, highly expressing activated cells could have been over-represented, although no difference in activation and CD3 levels was found between groups. In all four CD4+ subsets, TCRB CDR3 length was moderately but significantly shorter in type 1 diabetes patients. Only small numbers of individuals were included in the HLA sub-analyses, which left unresolved whether HLA type had any influence on TCRB rearrangement.

Each donor gave one peripheral blood draw, averaging around 0.11 L, which was collected into heparinised tubes. A BD FACSAria II and a panel including CD45RO, CCR7, CD25, CD127, CD95 and CD27 were used to sort naive, central memory, regulatory and stem cell-like memory CD4+ T cells. Every sorted population had a purity above 98%. PBMCs were isolated immediately by Lymphoprep density gradient centrifugation and stained directly without culture. So that batch effects would be minimized, each experiment stained and sorted samples in pairs, pairing one healthy donor with one patient. The entire isolated RNA was reverse transcribed using the High Capacity cDNA Reverse Transcription Kit, and thus expressed TCRB transcripts were sequenced. Deep immunoSEQ sequencing was applied to naive, central memory and regulatory T cell samples, giving an average of approximately 3.8 million total reads per sample. Sorted cells were lysed in RLT buffer and RNA was extracted with DNase-treated RNeasy Micro or Mini kits, depending on cell number. To prevent cross-contamination, each cell subset was processed individually, whereas patient and healthy donor samples were processed jointly. The immunoSEQ multiplex PCR was used to amplify TCRB sequences from cDNA, yielding 87-bp fragments that span the CDR3 region. Sequencing of the amplicons was done on the Illumina HiSeq platform. The study's own analysis went as follows. Synthetic template baselines were used to correct PCR bias computationally, reads within Hamming distance 2 were collapsed together, and singletons that could not be merged were discarded. Reads were aligned against IMGT to assign V, D and J genes, CDR3 length and insertions or deletions at six rearrangement sites. Within each subset, clonotype counts were normalized to the number of sorted cells before true diversity and Gini coefficients were calculated with the tcR R package. Repertoire sharing was quantified using the overlap coefficient calculated on TCRB nucleotide sequences. Out-of-frame TCRB sequences from naive cells were analyzed to stand in for the pre-selection repertoire. TCRdb carries this immuneACCESS record with in-frame sequences only. Its versions omit some clonotypes, under half of them owing to an unresolved V gene in the studies checked, with the rest unexplained. For V, J and clone size, that table is used; D and trimming come from the DNA. The sample records about 330,000 clones, 9.5% to 11% of which are singletons. The top ten clonotypes cover around 0.015% of the sample.

This clone was detected a few times. Its recognized antigen is unknown. The sample holds no much larger clone one base away, and base qualities are not on file. The CDR3 holds 14 amino acids from the cysteine to the phenylalanine. CDR3 DNA is the only sequence kept; it has 42 bases, read in frame from the first base. Sequences SGHTA (CDR1) and FQGNSA (CDR2) are obtained from the germline V gene. Clipping removes 5 bases from V and 5 bases from J, with 6 as the unmatched junction base count. The sequence is built from TRBV7-2 and TRBJ1-5; the junction holds 7 bases that match TRBD1. This clonotype was sampled from a woman in her thirties in good health. The sequenced sample consisted of naive CD4+ T cells from blood. The intended sense of this specimen's cell subset or site label: true naive CD4+ T cells. The CDR3 has the sequence CASSTTGTYQPQHF. In nucleotide form, the sequence is TGTGCCAGCAGCACGACAGGGACTTATCAGCCCCAGCATTTT. The variable domain in full, with residues beyond the CDR3 obtained from the reference TRBV7-2 and TRBJ1-5 genes, is GAGVSQSPSNKVTEKGKDVELRCDPISGHTALYWYRQSLGQGLEFLIYFQGNSAPDKSGLPSDRFSAERTGGSVSTLTIQRTQQEDSAVYLCASSTTGTYQPQHFGDGTRLSIL.